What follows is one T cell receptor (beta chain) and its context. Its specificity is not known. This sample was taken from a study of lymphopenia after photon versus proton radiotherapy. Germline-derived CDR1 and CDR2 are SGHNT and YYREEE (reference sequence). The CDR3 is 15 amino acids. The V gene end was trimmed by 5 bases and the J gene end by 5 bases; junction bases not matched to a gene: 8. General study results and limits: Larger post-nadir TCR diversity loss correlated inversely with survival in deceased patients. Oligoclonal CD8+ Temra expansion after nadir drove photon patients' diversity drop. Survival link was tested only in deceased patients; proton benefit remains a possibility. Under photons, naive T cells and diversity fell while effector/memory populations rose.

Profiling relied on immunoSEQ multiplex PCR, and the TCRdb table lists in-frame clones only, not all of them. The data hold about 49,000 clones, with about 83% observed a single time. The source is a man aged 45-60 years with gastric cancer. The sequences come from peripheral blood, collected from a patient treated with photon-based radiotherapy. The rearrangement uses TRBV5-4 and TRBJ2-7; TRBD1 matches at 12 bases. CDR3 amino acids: CASSSRDRGLHEQYF. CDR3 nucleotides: TGTGCCAGCAGTAGTCGGGACAGGGGGCTGCACGAGCAGTACTTC.